What follows is one T cell receptor beta chain and its context. 13 Jbeta primers and 60 Vbeta primers were used for the PCR. Libraries were prepared by immunoSEQ multiplex PCR; TCRdb keeps only in-frame clonotypes and omits some of them. The table lists around 140,000 clones, 65% to 85% of them singletons. This record belongs to a study of cytomegalovirus exposure and HLA in healthy donors. With V trimmed by 3 bases and J by 4 bases, 5 bases remained unmatched. This CDR3 has 15 amino acids. Per the germline V gene, CDR1 is MGHRA and CDR2 is YSYEKL. Donors sampled were nominally healthy, though unrecorded immune exposures were likely.

Material: PBMCs. The receptor comes from a male donor in good health and CMV-seronegative. The chain carries TRBV4-1 and TRBJ2-7; 11 positions agree with TRBD1. Here the CDR3 reads CASSHGQGASYEQYF. CDR3 DNA sequence: TGCGCCAGCAGCCATGGACAGGGGGCATCGTACGAGCAGTACTTC.